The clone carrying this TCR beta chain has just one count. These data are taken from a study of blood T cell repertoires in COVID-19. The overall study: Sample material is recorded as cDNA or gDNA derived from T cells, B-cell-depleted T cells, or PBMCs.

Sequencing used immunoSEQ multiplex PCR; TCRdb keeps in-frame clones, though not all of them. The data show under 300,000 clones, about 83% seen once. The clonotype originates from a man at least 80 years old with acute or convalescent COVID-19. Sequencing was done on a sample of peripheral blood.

The CDR3 nucleotides read TGTGCCATCAGTGAGTCGATGGGCACCTCCTATGGCTACACCTTC. Its protein is CAISESMGTSYGYTF. The chain is built from TRBV10-3 and TRBJ1-2; D is unresolved. In germline, CDR1 is ENHRY, CDR2 SYGVKD. This CDR3 spans 15 amino acids. V lost 0 bases and J 4 bases, leaving 12 bases between the germline ends.